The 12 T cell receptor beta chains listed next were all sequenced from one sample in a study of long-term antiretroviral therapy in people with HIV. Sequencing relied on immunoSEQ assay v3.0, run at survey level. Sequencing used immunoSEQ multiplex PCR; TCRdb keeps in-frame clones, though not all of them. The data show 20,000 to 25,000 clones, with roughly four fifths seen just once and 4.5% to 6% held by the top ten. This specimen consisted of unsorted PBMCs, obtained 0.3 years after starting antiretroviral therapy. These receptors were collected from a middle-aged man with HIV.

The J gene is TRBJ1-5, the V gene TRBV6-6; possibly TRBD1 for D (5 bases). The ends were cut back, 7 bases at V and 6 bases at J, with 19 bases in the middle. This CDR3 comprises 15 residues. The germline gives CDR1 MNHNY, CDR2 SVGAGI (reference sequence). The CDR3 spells CASTSKMGGGQPQHF. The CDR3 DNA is TGTGCCAGCACGTCCAAAATGGGGGGGGGTCAGCCCCAGCATTTT.

CDR3 sequence reads: CASSRGLNTEAFF. For the CDR3, the DNA is TGTGCCAGCAGCCGGGGCCTGAACACTGAAGCTTTCTTT. V and J are TRBV11-1 and TRBJ1-1; D is possibly TRBD1 (5 bases). CDR3 length: 13 amino acids. V was cut by 5 bases and J by 0 bases, with 7 bases left in between. Germline loops: CDR1 SGHAT, CDR2 FQDESV (reference sequence).

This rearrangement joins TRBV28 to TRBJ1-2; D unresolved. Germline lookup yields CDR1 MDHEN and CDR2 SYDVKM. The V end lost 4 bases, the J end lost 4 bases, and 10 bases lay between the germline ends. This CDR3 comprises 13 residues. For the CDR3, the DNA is TGTGCCAGCAGTTCCTCACAGACCTATGGCTACACCTTC. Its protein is CASSSSQTYGYTF.

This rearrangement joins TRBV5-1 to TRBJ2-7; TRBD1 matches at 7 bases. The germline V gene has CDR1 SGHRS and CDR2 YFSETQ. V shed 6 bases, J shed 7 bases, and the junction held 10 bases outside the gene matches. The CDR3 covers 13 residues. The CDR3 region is CASTWDRSMEQYF. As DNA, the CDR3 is TGCGCCAGCACTTGGGACAGATCTATGGAGCAGTACTTC.

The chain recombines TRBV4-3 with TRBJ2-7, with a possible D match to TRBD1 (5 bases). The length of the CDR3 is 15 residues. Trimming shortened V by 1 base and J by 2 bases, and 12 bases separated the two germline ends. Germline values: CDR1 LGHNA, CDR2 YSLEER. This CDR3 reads CASSQAQEHPYEQYF. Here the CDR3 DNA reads TGCGCCAGCAGCCAAGCACAGGAGCACCCCTACGAGCAGTACTTC.

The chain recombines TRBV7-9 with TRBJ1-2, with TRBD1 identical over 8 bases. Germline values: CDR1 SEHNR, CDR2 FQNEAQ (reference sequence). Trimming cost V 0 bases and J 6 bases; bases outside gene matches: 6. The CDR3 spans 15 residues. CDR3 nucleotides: TGTGCCAGCAGCTTAGCGGGGGGACAGGATAATGGCTACACCTTC. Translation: CASSLAGGQDNGYTF.

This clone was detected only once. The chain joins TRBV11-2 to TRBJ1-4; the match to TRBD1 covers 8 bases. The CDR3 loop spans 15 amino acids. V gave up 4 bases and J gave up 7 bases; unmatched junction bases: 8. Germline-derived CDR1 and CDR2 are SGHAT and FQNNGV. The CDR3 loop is CASSSTGGEGEKLFF. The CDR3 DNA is TGTGCCAGCAGCTCCACAGGGGGAGAAGGTGAAAAACTGTTTTTT. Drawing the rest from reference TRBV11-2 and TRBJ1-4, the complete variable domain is EAGVAQSPRYKIIEKRQSVAFWCNPISGHATLYWYQQILGQGPKLLIQFQNNGVVDDSQLPKDRFSAERLKGVDSTLKIQPAKLEDSAVYLCASSSTGGEGEKLFFGSGTQLSVL.

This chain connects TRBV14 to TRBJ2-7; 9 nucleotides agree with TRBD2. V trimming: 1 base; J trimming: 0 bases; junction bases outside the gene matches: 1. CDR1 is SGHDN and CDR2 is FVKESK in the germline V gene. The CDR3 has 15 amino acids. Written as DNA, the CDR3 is TGTGCCAGCAGCCAAGGACTAGCGGCCTCCTACGAGCAGTACTTC. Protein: CASSQGLAASYEQYF.

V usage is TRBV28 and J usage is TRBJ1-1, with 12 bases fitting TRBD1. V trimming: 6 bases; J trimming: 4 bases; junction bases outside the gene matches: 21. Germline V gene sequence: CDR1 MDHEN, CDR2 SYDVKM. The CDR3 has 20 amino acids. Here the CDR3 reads CASREAGTGGLGVRFTEAFF. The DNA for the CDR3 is TGTGCCAGCAGGGAAGCCGGGACAGGGGGCCTAGGGGTAAGATTCACTGAAGCTTTCTTT. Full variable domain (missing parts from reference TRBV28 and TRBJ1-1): DVKVTQSSRYLVKRTGEKVFLECVQDMDHENMFWYRQDPGLGLRLIYFSYDVKMKEKGDIPEGYSVSREKKERFSLILESASTNQTSMYLCASREAGTGGLGVRFTEAFFGQGTRLTVV.

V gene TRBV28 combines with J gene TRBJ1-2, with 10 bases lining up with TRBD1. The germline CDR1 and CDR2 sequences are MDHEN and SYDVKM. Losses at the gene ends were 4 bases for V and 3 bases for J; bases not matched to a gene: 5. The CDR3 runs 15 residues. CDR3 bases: TGTGCCAGCAGTTCACATGGACAGGGGGACTATGGCTACACCTTC. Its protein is CASSSHGQGDYGYTF.

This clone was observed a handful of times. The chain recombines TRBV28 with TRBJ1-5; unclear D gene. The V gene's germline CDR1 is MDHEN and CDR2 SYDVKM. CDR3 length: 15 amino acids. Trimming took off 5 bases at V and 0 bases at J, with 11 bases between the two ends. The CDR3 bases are TGTGCCAGCAGTACTACACGGTATAGCAATCAGCCCCAGCATTTT. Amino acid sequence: CASSTTRYSNQPQHF.

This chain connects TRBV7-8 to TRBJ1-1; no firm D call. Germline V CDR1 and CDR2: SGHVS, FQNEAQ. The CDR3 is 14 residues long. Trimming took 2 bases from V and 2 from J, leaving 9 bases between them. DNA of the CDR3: TGTGCCAGCAGCTTACTTCCCCCAAACACTGAAGCTTTCTTT. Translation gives CASSLLPPNTEAFF.